Listed below are T cell receptor beta chains from one sample, sequenced in a study of T cell responses to AZD1222 COVID-19 vaccine. Libraries were prepared by immunoSEQ multiplex PCR; TCRdb keeps only in-frame clonotypes and omits some of them. The repertoire has 180,000 or so clones, just over 90% of them found once; the top ten carry about 3.9%. Source: peripheral blood, taken on day 0 of AZD1222 vaccination. The receptors here all came from an adult in good health. Both conserved end residues are part of each CDR3. Each record gives: D gene, CDR3 length, clone size, V gene, J gene, CDR3 DNA, CDR3 protein. A D gene is named only where the DNA matches it firmly. The size entry is marked missing in some rows and otherwise reads once, few, many or a size class.

>TRBD1|16|NA|TRBV9|TRBJ1-2
TGTGCCAGCAGCGGAGTACAGGGGGACTCTAACTATGGCTACACCTTC
CASSGVQGDSNYGYTF
>NA|16|NA|TRBV15|TRBJ1-4
TGTGCCACCAGCAGGGACTCCCCGGGGGGTAATGAAAAACTGTTTTTT
CATSRDSPGGNEKLFF
>TRBD1|13|once|TRBV24-1|TRBJ2-7
TGTGCCACCAGTGCAGGGGGCTCCTACGAGCAGTACTTC
CATSAGGSYEQYF
>NA|12|few|TRBV19|TRBJ1-1
TGTGCCAGTAGGTCCGGATTCACTGAAGCTTTCTTT
CASRSGFTEAFF
>TRBD1|15|NA|TRBV5-1|TRBJ1-2
TGCGCCAGCAGCTTGGACAGGGGGCTAGCCTATGGCTACACCTTC
CASSLDRGLAYGYTF
>NA|13|NA|TRBV6-5|TRBJ1-1
TGTGCCAGCAAAGGAGGCTTTGGAACTGAAGCTTTCTTT
CASKGGFGTEAFF
>NA|16|once|TRBV5-1|TRBJ2-3
TGCGCCAGCGGAAGAGGAACAGGACTTAGCACAGATACGCAGTATTTT
CASGRGTGLSTDTQYF
>NA|14|NA|TRBV2|TRBJ2-5
TGTGCCAGCAGTGAAGAAGGGGCGGGGGAGACCCAGTACTTC
CASSEEGAGETQYF
>NA|13|NA|TRBV11-2|TRBJ1-2
TGTGCCAGCAGCTCGCAGGGGCGCGGTGGCTACACCTTC
CASSSQGRGGYTF
>TRBD1|15|NA|TRBV6-5|TRBJ1-6
TGTGCCAGCAGATGGGGAGGACAGGGGAATTCACCCCTCCACTTT
CASRWGGQGNSPLHF
>NA|14|NA|TRBV5-5|TRBJ2-7
TGTGCCAGCAGCCCCTCGCCGGGAGATTACGAGCAGTACTTC
CASSPSPGDYEQYF
>TRBD1|16|NA|TRBV2|TRBJ2-7
TGTGCCAGCAGTGAGTTAATCACAGGGGGTATTTACGAGCAGTACTTC
CASSELITGGIYEQYF
>TRBD1|15|NA|TRBV5-4|TRBJ1-2
TGTGCCAGCAGCATGGGACAGGGCTCATACTATGGCTACACCTTC
CASSMGQGSYYGYTF
>NA|12|NA|TRBV5-1|TRBJ2-2
TGCGCCAGCAGCTTGGAGCAACGGGAGCTGTTTTTT
CASSLEQRELFF
>TRBD2|13|NA|TRBV29-1|TRBJ2-7
TGCAGCGTTTCCATAGCGGGAGAAGGCGAGCAGTACTTC
CSVSIAGEGEQYF
>NA|16|NA|TRBV5-4|TRBJ2-1
TGTGCCAGCAGCCCACAGGGCCAAAGGGCCTACAATGAGCAGTTCTTC
CASSPQGQRAYNEQFF
>NA|18|NA|TRBV18|TRBJ1-5
TGTGCCAGCTCACTATCGGGACAATCGATTTATAGCAATCAGCCCCAGCATTTT
CASSLSGQSIYSNQPQHF
>NA|16|NA|TRBV3-1/TRBV3-2|TRBJ2-1
TGTGCCAGCAGCCAAGATCCCCCACCCCATGCCAATGAGCAGTTCTTC
CASSQDPPPHANEQFF
>TRBD1|16|NA|TRBV6-1|TRBJ1-1
TGTGCCAGCAGTGAGGGGCGACAGGGGTGGTACACTGAAGCTTTCTTT
CASSEGRQGWYTEAFF
>NA|15|NA|TRBV11-2|TRBJ1-2
TGTGCCAGCAGCCCAAGGGGGGGCTGGGGCTATGGCTACACCTTC
CASSPRGGWGYGYTF
>NA|11|NA|TRBV2|TRBJ1-6
TGTGCCAGCAGTGAGGTTTCACCCCTCCACTTT
CASSEVSPLHF
>NA|15|NA|TRBV2|TRBJ2-3
TGTGCCAGCAGTGGAACATCCCTTGGCACAGATACGCAGTATTTT
CASSGTSLGTDTQYF
>NA|12|NA|TRBV5-4|TRBJ2-5
TGTGCCAGCAGCTTGGACAGGAAGACCCAGTACTTC
CASSLDRKTQYF